This entry describes one T cell receptor (beta chain). What it binds is unknown. There are 17 residues in the CDR3. The V segment lost 0 bases and the J segment 0 bases; nucleotides outside the gene matches: 5. Germline loops: CDR1 SEHNR, CDR2 FQNEAQ (reference sequence). These data are taken from a study of T cell responses to AZD1222 COVID-19 vaccine. Overall study: Timing groups of about 4 and about 12 weeks for second doses were pooled. Regarding the study as a whole: Spike was spanned by vaccine-associated CD4 TCRs, with dominance at 160-218 and 743-854. AZD1222 recipients seropositive at baseline numbered only six.

Assay: immunoSEQ multiplex PCR; the TCRdb copy retains only in-frame clones and omits some. The profile shows about 140,000 clones, around 90% of them singletons. This clonotype originated in an adult in good health. This specimen consisted of peripheral blood, obtained on day 0 of AZD1222 vaccination. This sequence joins TRBV7-9 and TRBJ2-1; 7 nucleotides line up with TRBD1. The CDR3 loop reads CASSLALGQLSYNEQFF. In DNA form, the CDR3 reads TGTGCCAGCAGCTTAGCCCTGGGACAGCTCTCCTACAATGAGCAGTTCTTC.